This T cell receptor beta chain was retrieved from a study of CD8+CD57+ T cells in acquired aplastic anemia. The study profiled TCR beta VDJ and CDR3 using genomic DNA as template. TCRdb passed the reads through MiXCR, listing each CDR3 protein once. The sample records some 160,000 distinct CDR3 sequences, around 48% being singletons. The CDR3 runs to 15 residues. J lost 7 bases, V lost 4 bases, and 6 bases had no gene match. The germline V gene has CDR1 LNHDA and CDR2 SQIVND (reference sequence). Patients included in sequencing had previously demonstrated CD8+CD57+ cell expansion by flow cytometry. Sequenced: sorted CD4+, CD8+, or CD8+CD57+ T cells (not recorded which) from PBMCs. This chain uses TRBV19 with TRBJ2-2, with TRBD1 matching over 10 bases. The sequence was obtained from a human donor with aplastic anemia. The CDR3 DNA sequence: TGTGCCAGTAGTACGAGACAGGGGGCAGGCGGGGAGCTGTTTTTT. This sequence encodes CASSTRQGAGGELFF. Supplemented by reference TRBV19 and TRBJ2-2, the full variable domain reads DGGITQSPKYLFRKEGQNVTLSCEQNLNHDAMYWYRQDPGQGLRLIYYSQIVNDFQKGDIAEGYSVSREKKESFPLTVTSAQKNPTAFYLCASSTRQGAGGELFFGEGSRLTVL.